The present entry profiles one TCR beta chain with its context. The data were obtained in a study of CD8+CD57+ T cells in acquired aplastic anemia. With V trimmed by 5 bases and J by 7 bases, 8 bases remained unmatched. This CDR3 has 13 amino acids. The germline CDR1 and CDR2 sequences are DFQATT and SNEGSKA (reference sequence). Genomic DNA served as template for TCR beta VDJ and CDR3 profiling. TCRdb reanalysed the reads using MiXCR and keeps one entry per CDR3 protein. Of 200,000 to 250,000 distinct CDR3 sequences in the sample, around three fifths were seen once. The sequenced patients had an expansion of CD8+CD57+ cells seen by flow cytometry.

This clonotype was sampled from a human donor with aplastic anemia. What was sequenced was sorted CD4+, CD8+, or CD8+CD57+ T cells (not recorded which) from PBMCs. The V call is TRBV20-1, the J call TRBJ1-5, with TRBD1 identical over 7 bases. CDR3 DNA: TGCAGTGCTCTTGACAGGGTGGGCCAGCCCCAGCATTTT. It specifies CSALDRVGQPQHF.